A selection of T cell receptor beta chains follows, all from one sample in a study of PD-1 blockade in classical Hodgkin lymphoma. Data came from immunoSEQ multiplex PCR; TCRdb stores just in-frame clones and leaves some out. The sample contains 95,000 to 100,000 clones, around 89% of which appear only once. Source: peripheral blood mononuclear cells (PBMCs), taken before the second cycle of nivolumab. All receptors come from a human donor with classical Hodgkin lymphoma. The CDR3 runs from the conserved cysteine through the conserved F or W. The D gene is left open where the match is weak. Clone size is given for some rows only: seen once, a few or many times, or a class if the clone is expanded.

j_call d_call cdr3_length clone_size v_call cdr3_aa cdr3_nt
TRBJ2-1 TRBD1 15 . TRBV30 CAWSGSWDRNNEQFF TGTGCCTGGAGTGGGAGTTGGGACAGAAACAATGAGCAGTTCTTC
TRBJ1-5 . 17 . TRBV21-1 CASSLKAGVDVRQPQHF TGTGCCAGCAGCCTTAAGGCAGGGGTGGACGTGCGTCAGCCCCAGCATTTT
TRBJ2-1 . 15 . TRBV4-1 CASSLPGLRRGEQFF TGCGCCAGCAGCTTACCGGGACTCCGACGGGGTGAGCAGTTCTTC
TRBJ1-3 . 13 . TRBV7-6 CASSLGLQDTIYF TGTGCCAGCAGCTTAGGCCTACAGGACACCATATATTTT
TRBJ1-6 . 12 . TRBV27 CASSHGNSPLHF TGTGCCAGCAGCCACGGTAATTCACCCCTCCACTTT
TRBJ1-2 . 13 . TRBV9 CASSVAGVGGYTF TGTGCCAGCAGCGTAGCTGGGGTTGGTGGCTACACCTTC
TRBJ2-2 TRBD1 15 . TRBV19 CASSTTGVNTGELFF TGTGCCAGTAGTACGACAGGGGTGAACACCGGGGAGCTGTTTTTT
TRBJ2-2 TRBD1 15 once TRBV30 CAWSLGQANTGELFF TGTGCCTGGAGTTTGGGACAGGCGAACACCGGGGAGCTGTTTTTT
TRBJ2-1 TRBD2 17 . TRBV27 CASSLGTSGGHYNEQFF TGTGCCAGCAGTCTTGGGACTAGCGGGGGACATTACAATGAGCAGTTCTTC
TRBJ1-1 . 16 . TRBV18 CASSPPLFEGDTEAFF TGTGCCAGCTCACCACCGTTGTTTGAGGGCGACACTGAAGCTTTCTTT
TRBJ1-2 . 15 . TRBV5-1 CASSLAGREEHGYTF TGCGCCAGCAGCTTGGCCGGCAGAGAGGAGCATGGCTACACCTTC
TRBJ2-3 TRBD1 17 . TRBV10-3 CAIRGTGGSGYSDTQYF TGTGCCATCAGGGGGACAGGGGGGTCAGGCTACTCAGATACGCAGTATTTT
TRBJ2-3 . 15 . TRBV6-6 CASSYSAQAADTQYF TGTGCCAGCAGTTACTCGGCCCAGGCGGCAGATACGCAGTATTTT
TRBJ2-3 . 15 once TRBV4-1 CASSPTGSSTDTQYF TGCGCCAGCAGCCCGACAGGCTCTAGCACAGATACGCAGTATTTT
TRBJ2-7 . 12 . TRBV30 CAWEKQVYEQYF TGTGCCTGGGAAAAACAGGTCTACGAGCAGTACTTC
TRBJ1-2 . 17 once TRBV30 CAWTHLRAADTNYGYTF TGTGCCTGGACCCACCTCCGGGCAGCCGATACCAACTATGGCTACACCTTC
TRBJ1-6 . 17 . TRBV21-1 CASSPYTQFSYNSPLHF TGTGCCAGCAGCCCCTATACACAGTTCTCCTATAATTCACCCCTCCACTTT
TRBJ1-2 TRBD1 17 . TRBV18 CATTLWAAGTGDYGYTF TGTGCCACCACCCTGTGGGCAGCCGGGACAGGGGACTATGGCTACACCTTC
TRBJ2-3 . 15 . TRBV2 CASPPSDWKADTQYF TGTGCCAGTCCACCTAGTGATTGGAAGGCAGATACGCAGTATTTT
TRBJ2-1 . 16 . TRBV7-9 CASSLVATGHYNEQFF TGTGCCAGCAGCTTAGTAGCTACCGGTCATTACAATGAGCAGTTCTTC
TRBJ1-1 . 12 . TRBV7-2 CASSLTSTEAFF TGTGCCAGCAGCTTAACGAGCACTGAAGCTTTCTTT
TRBJ1-1 . 13 . TRBV5-1 CASSLGRNTEAFF TGCGCCAGCAGCTTAGGAAGGAACACTGAAGCTTTCTTT
TRBJ1-5 . 12 few TRBV7-9 CASSLGGQPQHF TGTGCCAGCAGCTTAGGGGGGCAGCCCCAGCATTTT
TRBJ2-1 . 18 . TRBV5-1 CASSPPREASHRGNEQFF TGCGCCAGCAGCCCGCCCCGGGAGGCTAGCCACAGGGGCAATGAGCAGTTCTTC
TRBJ2-1 TRBD2 17 . TRBV30 CAWSVPGTSGAYNEQFF TGTGCCTGGAGTGTCCCCGGGACTAGCGGGGCCTACAATGAGCAGTTCTTC
TRBJ1-2 . 16 . TRBV27 CASSLLVGQGLGGYTF TGTGCCAGCAGTTTATTAGTGGGGCAGGGGCTTGGCGGCTACACCTTC
TRBJ1-1 . 14 . TRBV6-5 CASRPRGWDTEAFF TGTGCCAGCAGACCCCGGGGGTGGGACACTGAAGCTTTCTTT
TRBJ2-7 TRBD1 14 . TRBV28 CASEGQRTYYEQYF TGTGCCAGCGAGGGACAGCGAACTTACTACGAGCAGTACTTC
TRBJ1-1 . 13 . TRBV29-1 CSVDEGGVTEAFF TGCAGCGTTGATGAGGGGGGCGTCACTGAAGCTTTCTTT
TRBJ2-5 TRBD2 15 . TRBV30 CALNGPSGFQETQYF TGTGCCCTGAATGGGCCTAGCGGGTTCCAAGAGACCCAGTACTTC
TRBJ1-2 . 14 . TRBV18 CASSPRTGEYGYTF TGTGCCAGCTCACCCCGGACGGGAGAATATGGCTACACCTTC
TRBJ1-6 . 17 . TRBV30 CALSRVRGAKLHSPLHF TGTGCCTTGTCTCGGGTCCGGGGGGCGAAACTACATTCACCCCTCCACTTT
TRBJ1-4 . 14 . TRBV2 CASRTRQKNEKLFF TGTGCCAGCAGGACTAGACAGAAGAATGAAAAACTGTTTTTT
TRBJ2-1 . 16 once TRBV19 CASSTSWGRSSNEQFF TGTGCCAGTAGTACCTCGTGGGGGCGATCCTCCAATGAGCAGTTCTTC
TRBJ1-5 . 15 few TRBV19 CASSIGAGRGQPQHF TGTGCCAGTAGTATCGGGGCGGGTCGAGGGCAGCCCCAGCATTTT
TRBJ2-7 TRBD1 14 . TRBV9 CASSVGTGTYEQYF TGTGCCAGCAGCGTAGGGACAGGGACCTACGAGCAGTACTTC
TRBJ2-1 . 14 once TRBV7-7 CASGSEGPGNEQFF TGTGCCAGCGGTTCTGAGGGCCCTGGCAATGAGCAGTTCTTC
TRBJ2-2 . 12 . TRBV7-3 CASSRPTGELFF TGTGCCAGCAGCCGCCCCACCGGGGAGCTGTTTTTT
TRBJ2-5 TRBD1 12 . TRBV6-6 CASSYQGQVEYF TGTGCCAGCAGTTACCAGGGACAGGTGGAGTACTTC
TRBJ2-3 TRBD2 18 . TRBV2 CASRGGLAGEYSTDTQYF TGTGCCAGCAGGGGTGGACTAGCGGGAGAATATAGCACAGATACGCAGTATTTT